This passage covers 15 T cell receptor beta chains from one sample sequenced in a study of T cell responses to AZD1222 COVID-19 vaccine. Assay: immunoSEQ multiplex PCR; the TCRdb copy retains only in-frame clones and omits some. The table shows about 120,000 clones, with 88% occurring only once. The sample in question was peripheral blood, obtained on day 0 of AZD1222 vaccination. The receptors originated from an adult in good health.

The chain has TRBV21-1 and TRBJ2-7; the DNA was not used to check the table's D call, TRBD1. TRBV21-1 is a recognized pseudogene. The CDR3 runs to 18 residues. The CDR3: CASSKDRPGGLGIYEQYF. The CDR3 coding sequence is TGTGCCAGCAGCAAAGACCGGCCAGGGGGCCTTGGGATCTACGAGCAGTACTTC.

The V and J genes are TRBV18 and TRBJ1-1; no clear D gene. Germline-derived CDR1 and CDR2 are KGHSH and LQKENI. CDR3 length: 15 residues. Between the trimmed V and J ends, which lost 2 bases and 3 bases, there was a span of 13 bases. CDR3 bases: TGTGCCAGCTCACCAACGGGGTTTGGGGACACTGAAGCTTTCTTT. This sequence encodes CASSPTGFGDTEAFF.

This clone was seen once. The chain employs TRBV7-6 and TRBJ1-2; D gene uncertain. CDR1 and CDR2 from the germline V gene are SGHVS and FNYEAQ. This CDR3 has 15 amino acids. V lost 1 base to trimming and J lost 6 bases, with 15 bases between them. The CDR3: CASSLEPRPGDGYTF. The CDR3 coding sequence is TGTGCCAGCAGCTTAGAGCCACGGCCCGGGGATGGCTACACCTTC.

The chain joins TRBV28 to TRBJ1-2; D gene uncertain. Germline CDR1 and CDR2: MDHEN and SYDVKM. With 5 bases removed from V and 2 bases from J, the gap between germline ends came to 9 bases. The CDR3 loop spans 13 amino acids. DNA for the CDR3: TGTGCCAGCAGTCCGGGCAGCAACTATGGCTACACCTTC. Translating it yields CASSPGSNYGYTF.

The V and J genes are TRBV4-1 and TRBJ1-2; D is undetermined. This CDR3 contains 14 residues. The germline V gene has CDR1 MGHRA and CDR2 YSYEKL. V was cut by 0 bases and J by 5 bases, with 10 bases left in between. This CDR3 is CASSQDLVGYGYTF. The DNA of the CDR3 is TGCGCCAGCAGCCAAGATTTGGTTGGATATGGCTACACCTTC.

This sequence joins TRBV11-3 and TRBJ2-5, with 7 bases matching TRBD1. The CDR3 runs 16 residues. V trimming: 3 bases; J trimming: 1 base; junction bases outside the gene matches: 8. Germline assignment: CDR1 SGHNT and CDR2 YENEEA. CDR3 residues: CASSFGTAAVQETQYF. Here the CDR3 DNA reads TGTGCCAGCAGCTTCGGGACAGCAGCCGTCCAAGAGACCCAGTACTTC.

The chain combines TRBV12-3 or TRBV12-4 with TRBJ1-2; D unresolved. The CDR3 loop spans 13 amino acids. Trimming removed 4 bases at V and 1 base at J, with 7 bases between. This chain's CDR3 is CASSSADNYGYTF. The CDR3 DNA reads TGTGCCAGCAGTTCGGCGGATAACTATGGCTACACCTTC.

V is TRBV19 and J is TRBJ1-2; a possible D gene is TRBD1 (5 bases). The length of the CDR3 is 15 residues. Trimming stripped 3 bases from V and 4 bases from J, with 15 bases between. CDR1 is LNHDA and CDR2 is SQIVND in the germline V gene (reference sequence). CDR3 bases: TGTGCCAGTAGTATGGGGGGACGGCAAGGCTATGGCTACACCTTC. Amino acid sequence: CASSMGGRQGYGYTF.

The chain employs TRBV1 and TRBJ2-2; the table names TRBD2, a call not compared with the DNA. TRBV1 is reported as a pseudogene. The CDR3 length is 17 residues. The CDR3 protein is CTSSQEGAGGPGGELFF. CDR3 nucleotides: TGCACCAGCAGCCAGGAAGGAGCGGGGGGGCCCGGCGGGGAGCTGTTTTTT.

The chain joins TRBV19 to TRBJ2-7, with TRBD1 matching over 7 bases. CDR1 is LNHDA, CDR2 SQIVND, per germline (reference sequence). V was clipped by 3 bases and J by 3 bases; unmatched bases: 8. This CDR3 comprises 15 residues. CDR3 sequence reads: CASSIKVTGLYEQYF. The CDR3 DNA reads as TGTGCCAGTAGTATTAAGGTGACAGGGCTCTACGAGCAGTACTTC. Variable domain in full (rest from reference TRBV19 and TRBJ2-7): DGGITQSPKYLFRKEGQNVTLSCEQNLNHDAMYWYRQDPGQGLRLIYYSQIVNDFQKGDIAEGYSVSREKKESFPLTVTSAQKNPTAFYLCASSIKVTGLYEQYFGPGTRLTVT.

V and J are TRBV6-5 and TRBJ1-5; D gene uncertain. V gave up 8 bases and J gave up 0 bases, with 8 bases separating them. The length of the CDR3 is 13 residues. The germline V gene has CDR1 MNHEY and CDR2 SVGAGI. CDR3 DNA: TGTGCCAGCCGGAGGGATAGCAATCAGCCCCAGCATTTT. It specifies CASRRDSNQPQHF.

The V call is TRBV29-1, the J call TRBJ2-4; a possible D gene is TRBD2 (5 bases). The CDR3 is 12 amino acids. Per the germline V gene, CDR1 is SQVTM and CDR2 is ANQGSEA. Deletions cut 6 bases from V and 8 bases from J, with 14 bases between. The CDR3 DNA is TGCAGCGTCGATGACAACGGGGACATTCAGTACTTC. Translating it yields CSVDDNGDIQYF.

This clone appeared once. The chain is built from TRBV7-6 and TRBJ1-6, with TRBD1 matching 7 bases. The V segment lost 3 bases and the J segment 10 bases; nucleotides outside the gene matches: 9. CDR3 length: 15 amino acids. Germline CDR1 is SGHVS and CDR2 is FNYEAQ. Written as DNA, the CDR3 is TGTGCCAGCAGCTTGGAGACAGGGCAACGCTCACCCCTCCACTTT. Translating gives CASSLETGQRSPLHF.

The chain is built from TRBV6-5 and TRBJ1-2; tentatively, D is TRBD1 (6 bases). The CDR3 is 13 residues long. V shed 5 bases and J shed 2 bases, with 9 bases lying between them. CDR1 and CDR2 (germline): MNHEY, SVGAGI. The CDR3 DNA sequence: TGTGCCAGCAGTCCGACAGGCAACTATGGCTACACCTTC. The encoded protein is CASSPTGNYGYTF.

V gene TRBV30 combines with J gene TRBJ2-5; D tentatively fits TRBD1 or TRBD2 (5 bases each). Germline V gene data show CDR1 as GTSNPN and CDR2 as SVGIG (reference sequence). V shed 5 bases and J shed 5 bases, with 18 bases lying between them. The CDR3 covers 14 residues. The CDR3 is CAWCPGGGQETQYF. CDR3 DNA: TGTGCCTGGTGCCCCGGTGGGGGTCAGGAGACCCAGTACTTC.